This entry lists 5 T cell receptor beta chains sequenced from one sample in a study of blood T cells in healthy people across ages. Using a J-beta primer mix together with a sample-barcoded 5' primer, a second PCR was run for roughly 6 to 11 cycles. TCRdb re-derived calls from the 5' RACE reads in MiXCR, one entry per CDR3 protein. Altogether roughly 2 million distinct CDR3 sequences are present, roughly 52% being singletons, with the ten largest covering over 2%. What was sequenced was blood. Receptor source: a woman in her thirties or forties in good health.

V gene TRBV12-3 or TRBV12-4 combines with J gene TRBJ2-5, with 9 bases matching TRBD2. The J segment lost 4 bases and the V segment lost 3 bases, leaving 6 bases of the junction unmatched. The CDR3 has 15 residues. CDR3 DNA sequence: TGTGCCAGCAGTTTTCGCGGGGGGGCCGTAGAGACCCAGTACTTC. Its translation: CASSFRGGAVETQYF.

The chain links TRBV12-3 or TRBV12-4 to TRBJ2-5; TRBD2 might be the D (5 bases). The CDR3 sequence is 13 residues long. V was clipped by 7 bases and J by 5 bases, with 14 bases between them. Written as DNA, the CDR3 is TGTGCCAGCACCATGAGAGGGTGGGAGACCCAGTACTTC. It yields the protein CASTMRGWETQYF.

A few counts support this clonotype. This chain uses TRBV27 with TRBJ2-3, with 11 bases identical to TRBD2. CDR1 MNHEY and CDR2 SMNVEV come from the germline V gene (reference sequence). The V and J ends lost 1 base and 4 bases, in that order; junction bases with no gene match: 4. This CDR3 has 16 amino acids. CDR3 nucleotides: TGTGCCAGCAGTTTATTTCTAGCGGGGGGTTCAGATACGCAGTATTTT. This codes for CASSLFLAGGSDTQYF.

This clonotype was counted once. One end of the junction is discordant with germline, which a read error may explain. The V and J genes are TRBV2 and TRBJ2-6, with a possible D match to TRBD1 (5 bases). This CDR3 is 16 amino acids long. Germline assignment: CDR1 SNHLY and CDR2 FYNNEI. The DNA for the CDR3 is TGTGCCAGCACGTTTTTTTCAGGATCTGGGGCCAACGTCCTGACTTTT. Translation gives CASTFFSGSGANVLTF.

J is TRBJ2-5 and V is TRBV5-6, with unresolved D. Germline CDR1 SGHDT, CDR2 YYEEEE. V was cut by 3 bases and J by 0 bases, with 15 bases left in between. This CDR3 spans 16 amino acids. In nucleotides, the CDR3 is TGTGCCAGCAGCTCGGCGATAGCCAGGTACCAAGAGACCCAGTACTTC. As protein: CASSSAIARYQETQYF.